This T cell receptor beta chain was obtained from a study of blood T cell repertoires in COVID-19. Study summary: COVID-19 samples collected from the United States, Italy and Spain covered acute and convalescent phases.

Study processing details: Estimation of nucleated cell counts was performed using reference gene primer amplification. The data were produced by immunoSEQ multiplex PCR, yet TCRdb's version contains in-frame clones alone and is incomplete. D and trimming come from the DNA, and the V and J calls and clone size come from that table. The sample gives 200,000 to 250,000 clones, 85% to 90% of which show up once; around 0.85% is in the top ten. Donors were grouped by their self-reported clinical history. Participants classified as exposed had met a COVID-19 case within 2 weeks before study entry. Looked up from germline, CDR1 is SGHTA and CDR2 is FQGNSA. With 2 bases clipped from V and 9 bases from J, the junction kept 11 bases outside the gene matches. The CDR3 is 15 residues long.

What was sequenced was PBMCs or T cells enriched from blood (not recorded which). The chain uses TRBV7-2 and TRBJ2-7; 9 nucleotides agree with TRBD2. The source of this sequence is a man between 50 and 59 years old who had been exposed to COVID-19. Here the CDR3 DNA reads TGTGCCAGCAGCTTACTAGCGGGGTCGTTTGGCGCGCAGTACTTC. Amino acids: CASSLLAGSFGAQYF.